The 21 T cell receptor beta chains given below trace back to one sample, sequenced in a study of OX40 agonist ivuxolimab in advanced cancers. Libraries were prepared by immunoSEQ multiplex PCR; TCRdb keeps only in-frame clonotypes and omits some of them. Found here are 35,000 to 50,000 clones, roughly 86% of them singletons; the top ten hold 10% to 15%. The sample consisted of CD4+ or CD8+ T cells sorted from blood, taken in a trial of the OX40 agonist ivuxolimab. The receptors were sampled from an adult with an advanced solid tumor such as melanoma, head and neck, liver or kidney cancer.

The rearrangement uses TRBV9 and TRBJ2-1, with TRBD1 as a possible D gene (6 bases). Germline V CDR1 and CDR2: SGDLS, YYNGEE. The V end was cut by 2 bases, the J end by 1 base, with 10 bases between. The CDR3 contains 15 residues. The CDR3 region is CASSVEGVSYNEQFF. As DNA, the CDR3 is TGTGCCAGCAGCGTCGAGGGGGTGTCCTACAATGAGCAGTTCTTC.

The chain employs TRBV10-3 and TRBJ2-7; 10 bases align to TRBD1. Germline CDR1 and CDR2: ENHRY and SYGVKD. J was trimmed by 3 bases and V by 3 bases; bases with no gene match: 11. CDR3 length: 17 amino acids. DNA of the CDR3: TGTGCCATCAGTGAAAACTCGGTACGGGACAGGGGCTACGAGCAGTACTTC. Protein: CAISENSVRDRGYEQYF.

This chain uses TRBV2 with TRBJ1-2, with a tentative D call TRBD1 (5 bases). Trimming cost V 7 bases and J 5 bases, with 23 bases left between them. Germline CDR1 is SNHLY and CDR2 is FYNNEI. CDR3 length equals 16 residues. CDR3 sequence reads: CASINGGDGGEYGYTF. CDR3 nucleotides: TGTGCCAGCATTAACGGTGGGGACGGAGGGGAGTATGGCTACACCTTC.

This clone has a single count. This rearrangement joins TRBV10-2 to TRBJ1-1, with D perhaps matching TRBD1 (6 bases). The CDR3 extends over 13 amino acids. Trimming removed 3 bases at V and 4 bases at J, with 9 bases between. Germline values: CDR1 WSHSY, CDR2 SAAADI. The DNA for the CDR3 is TGCGCCAGCAGTGAAGGGGGATTCACTGAAGCTTTCTTT. As protein: CASSEGGFTEAFF.

This clone is a singleton in its sample. The rearrangement uses TRBV9 and TRBJ2-2; unclear D gene. Germline CDR1 reads SGDLS; CDR2 reads YYNGEE. V dropped 1 base and J dropped 3 bases, with 4 bases sitting between them. This CDR3 comprises 13 residues. The CDR3: CASSVSHTGELFF. The CDR3, as DNA: TGTGCCAGCAGCGTATCCCACACCGGGGAGCTGTTTTTT.

Here the CDR3 DNA reads TGTGCCAGCAGTTTAGCCGGCGGCTACTATGGCTACACCTTC. Protein sequence: CASSLAGGYYGYTF. The chain employs TRBV27 and TRBJ1-2; D call uncertain. Germline CDR1 MNHEY, CDR2 SMNVEV (reference sequence). CDR3 length: 14 residues. V lost 2 bases to trimming and J lost 3 bases, with 10 bases between them.

This clone was observed once. The chain recombines TRBV6-1 with TRBJ2-3; D is ambiguous. Germline V gene sequence: CDR1 MNHNS, CDR2 SASEGT. V was pared by 4 bases and J by 2 bases, with 19 bases between. This CDR3 contains 17 residues. The chain's CDR3 is CASSATQDLEPTDTQYF. The DNA of the CDR3 is TGTGCCAGCAGTGCGACTCAGGACCTTGAACCCACAGATACGCAGTATTTT.

This chain connects TRBV5-4 to TRBJ2-2; the match to TRBD2 covers 7 bases. V dropped 3 bases and J dropped 4; count of bases not matched to a gene: 9. The CDR3 consists of 16 residues. The V gene's germline CDR1 is SGHNT and CDR2 YYREEE (reference sequence). The CDR3 spells CASSSRERGFTGELFF. For the CDR3, the DNA is TGTGCCAGCAGCTCCCGGGAGCGGGGATTCACCGGGGAGCTGTTTTTT.

The rearrangement joins TRBV7-6 to TRBJ2-7, with 9 nucleotides matching TRBD1. The CDR3 sequence is 17 residues long. J lost 2 bases, V lost 1 base, and 9 bases had no gene match. The germline V gene encodes CDR1 SGHVS and CDR2 FNYEAQ. The CDR3 region has the DNA TGTGCCAGCAGCTTAGGAGGGGGACAGGGCAATCCCTACGAGCAGTACTTC. Translated, it gives CASSLGGGQGNPYEQYF.

The rearrangement uses TRBV9 and TRBJ2-1, with D possibly being TRBD1 or TRBD2 (5 bases each). V was cut by 0 bases and J by 5 bases, with 18 bases left in between. Germline loops: CDR1 SGDLS, CDR2 YYNGEE. There are 17 residues in the CDR3. CDR3 coding DNA: TGTGCCAGCAGCGTAGATGGGGGTGGTAGTACAGACAATGAGCAGTTCTTC. Translating gives CASSVDGGGSTDNEQFF. Supplemented by reference TRBV9 and TRBJ2-1, the full variable domain reads DSGVTQTPKHLITATGQRVTLRCSPRSGDLSVYWYQQSLDQGLQFLIQYYNGEERAKGNILERFSAQQFPDLHSELNLSSLELGDSALYFCASSVDGGGSTDNEQFFGPGTRLTVL.

The V and J genes are TRBV28 and TRBJ1-2, with D perhaps matching TRBD1 (6 bases). CDR3 length: 16 residues. Looked up from germline, CDR1 is MDHEN and CDR2 is SYDVKM. The V and J ends lost 2 bases and 4 bases respectively, with 17 bases between them. The CDR3 DNA reads as TGTGCCAGCAGTTTAGCTCCCCCGAGGGGGGGCTATGGCTACACCTTC. This gives the protein CASSLAPPRGGYGYTF.

The table lists this clone with a count of one. The gene calls are TRBV29-1 and TRBJ2-7; 8 bases fit TRBD2. Germline loops: CDR1 SQVTM, CDR2 ANQGSEA. With 7 bases clipped from V and 0 bases from J, the junction kept 8 bases outside the gene matches. CDR3 size: 14 residues. The CDR3 protein is CSGRGGHSSYEQYF. For the CDR3, the DNA is TGCAGCGGACGGGGGGGGCATTCCTCCTACGAGCAGTACTTC.

This chain connects TRBV9 to TRBJ2-1; tentatively, D is TRBD1 or TRBD2 (5 bases each). Germline CDR1 SGDLS, CDR2 YYNGEE. V dropped 0 bases and J dropped 6 bases, with 16 bases sitting between them. The CDR3 loop spans 16 amino acids. The CDR3 nucleotides are TGTGCCAGCAGCGTAGATAAGAGGGGTACGGTCAATGAGCAGTTCTTC. Translated: CASSVDKRGTVNEQFF.

The chain combines TRBV5-3 with TRBJ2-1, with D possibly matching TRBD1 (7 bases). TRBV5-3 is marked as an open reading frame, function uncertain. The CDR3 has 15 residues. Trimming pared 9 bases from V and 3 bases from J, leaving 19 bases between. CDR3 nucleotide sequence: TGTGCCATTCGGGGGCCGGGACAGTTCTACAATGAGCAGTTCTTC. Translation: CAIRGPGQFYNEQFF.

Turning to this clone: Other DNA sequences in this sample translate to the same CDR3. The gene calls are TRBV6-5 and TRBJ2-7; perhaps TRBD1 as D (6 bases). Trimming took off 2 bases at V and 4 bases at J, with 12 bases between the two ends. The CDR3 contains 14 residues. Per germline, CDR1 MNHEY and CDR2 SVGAGI. CDR3: CASSYGGQGYEQYF. Written as DNA, the CDR3 is TGTGCCAGCAGTTACGGGGGCCAGGGGTACGAGCAGTACTTC.

The rearrangement uses TRBV5-8 and TRBJ2-3; weak D call: TRBD1 (5 bases). V was shortened by 2 bases and J by 1 base, with 17 bases between the two germline ends. The CDR3 has 17 residues. Germline V gene data show CDR1 as SGHTS and CDR2 as YDEGEE. The CDR3 DNA is TGTGCCAGCAGCTTTCCGAAAGGGGTCGGGCGCACAGATACGCAGTATTTT. Its protein is CASSFPKGVGRTDTQYF.

This rearrangement joins TRBV27 to TRBJ1-3; D call uncertain. V was clipped by 6 bases and J by 2 bases, with 11 bases between them. From germline, CDR1 is MNHEY and CDR2 SMNVEV (reference sequence). CDR3 length: 14 amino acids. The CDR3: CASSLSEAGNTIYF. Written as DNA, the CDR3 is TGTGCCAGCAGCCTAAGTGAAGCTGGAAACACCATATATTTT.

The chain couples TRBV11-2 to TRBJ1-4, with TRBD1 matching 7 bases. V lost 4 bases and J lost 4; bases outside the gene matches: 6. CDR3 length equals 15 residues. CDR1 is SGHAT, CDR2 FQNNGV, per germline. The CDR3 DNA sequence: TGTGCCAGCAGCTCCGAGGGGGCGCTTAATGAAAAACTGTTTTTT. This codes for CASSSEGALNEKLFF.

The chain couples TRBV27 to TRBJ2-7; TRBD1 aligns across 10 bases. The V gene's germline CDR1 is MNHEY and CDR2 SMNVEV (reference sequence). Germline trimming cut 4 bases from V and 5 bases from J; bases unmatched to any gene: 2. This CDR3 region has 13 residues. The CDR3 bases are TGTGCCAGCAGTTGGGACAGGGGCCACGAGCAGTACTTC. Protein product: CASSWDRGHEQYF.

CDR3 region: CASSLELDQETQYF. CDR3 nucleotide sequence: TGTGCCAGCAGCTTGGAACTAGATCAAGAGACCCAGTACTTC. The chain couples TRBV5-4 to TRBJ2-5; D may be TRBD2 (5 bases). The CDR3 is made up of 14 amino acids. CDR1 is SGHNT, CDR2 YYREEE, per germline (reference sequence). The V end was cut by 0 bases, the J end by 2 bases, with 8 bases between.

The chain recombines TRBV12-5 with TRBJ2-7; the D gene is possibly TRBD1 (6 bases). CDR3 length: 13 residues. Germline V gives CDR1 LGHNT, CDR2 FRNRAP. Between the trimmed V and J ends, which lost 6 bases and 0 bases, there was a span of 9 bases. The CDR3, as DNA: TGTGCTAGTGGCCTGACAGGCTCCTACGAGCAGTACTTC. This encodes CASGLTGSYEQYF.